This T cell receptor beta chain was captured in a study of cytomegalovirus exposure and HLA in healthy donors (dated by TCRdb to 2016 to 2017). Background on the whole study: An earlier analysis of approximately 640 of the donors reported roughly 300 Gb of sequence data and approximately 110 million unique TCR beta sequences from some 180 million T cells. Approximately 330 gigabases of sequencing data and around 90 million unique TCR sequences made up an early release that covered over 550 HLA-typed donors. Of the 398 genotyped donors, approximately 83% fell in the genetic ancestry cluster associated with self-reported Caucasian donors. The aim of the study was to test whether cataloging public T cell receptors could identify signatures of past pathogen exposure. The study used immunosequencing to profile the T cell repertoires of approximately 690 subjects and linked those repertoires to cytomegalovirus serostatus. Along with the roughly 710-subject first cohort, a separate validation cohort of around 120 different subjects was used. High-throughput TCR immunosequencing, statistical association of individual TCRs with disease status, and machine learning were combined to predict cytomegalovirus infection status. In a later analysis, previously published TCR beta repertoires from several hundred donors were re-analyzed and high-resolution HLA genotyping was added so that TCR occurrence patterns could be studied. Rather than using new phenotypic data, the later analysis identified candidate immune exposures from TCR beta sequences and from how often those sequences occurred across donors. In an earlier analysis of 587 of the donors, high-throughput TCR beta sequencing was used to judge whether each TCR beta V gene segment behaved as functional or pseudogenic. Alongside the repertoire data, information on donor age, sex, ethnicity and CMV serostatus was compiled. Genome-wide SNP genotypes for about 55% of the roughly 670 donors were used in a later genetic analysis, which treated that subset as a discovery cohort. All discovery cohort repertoires had been generated using a single sequencing platform. HLA typing covered class I and class II loci at four-digit resolution. Typing coverage varied by locus: about 629-630 donors for A, B, C, DRB1 and DQB1; approximately 500 for DQA1; over 600 for DPA1; roughly 470 for DPB1. A few DR-DQ haplotypes were treated as single units for association and clustering because of strong linkage in the cohort. Among 398 genotyped donors of the cohort, an average of around 250,000 unique TCR beta nucleotide sequences was sequenced per donor, of which about 18% were non-productive. Study-wide findings and limitations: The classifier was reported to diagnose cytomegalovirus status with high specificity and sensitivity in both the original and validation cohorts. An earlier analysis of several hundred of the donors showed that most TCR beta V segments appeared in productive rearrangements either about 90% or about 30% of the time, which broadly matched IMGT annotations. A further reported finding was that TCR beta sequences accurately predicted the HLA-A and HLA-B alleles for most subjects in the first cohort. The authors suggested that the approach could potentially be extended to other disease states and immunological phenotypes. The sequencing pipeline was judged likely to have produced a cluster of highly shared sequence variants as a technical artifact. Most TCR sequences were seen in very few donors, while some public TCRs were found in many individuals. A later analysis reported that several top co-occurrence clusters appeared linked to parvovirus B19, influenza, CMV and Epstein-Barr virus. In the study, approximately 150 TCR beta chains were listed as associated with cytomegalovirus. Because the 87-base-pair reads could not distinguish some IMGT-functional V segments, including TRBV6-2 and TRBV6-3, those segments were excluded. Presence/absence analyses assumed roughly uniform sequencing depth across donors, an assumption that may not hold. Linkage disequilibrium might explain the correlated functional status among segregating V segments, but an unknown experimental factor could not be ruled out. In vitro tests confirmed that three of the cytomegalovirus-associated TCR beta chains recognize cytomegalovirus antigens. A later analysis found that most CMV-associated TCR beta chains appeared HLA-restricted, with HLA associations seemingly driven largely by CMV exposure. Immune exposure information for the cohort was limited to CMV serostatus. Because counts were too low, roughly 17 rarely observed V segments, including chromosome 9 orphons, were left out of the earlier analysis of 500 to 750 of the donors. Compared with equally common non-associated chains, HLA-associated TCR beta chains in a later analysis were more clonally expanded and had lower generation probabilities. A later analysis associated about 16,000 TCR beta sequences with specific HLA alleles at a false discovery rate of 0.05. Because HLA typing was missing for some donors at each locus, association tests included only the typed subset. When HLA alleles, especially DR and DQ, strongly co-occurred, TCR associations were difficult to assign to individual alleles. In a later genetic analysis, fewer N-insertions in productive TCRs were reported among donors in an Asian-associated ancestry cluster than the 666-donor mean. According to a later analysis, TCR association rates differed among HLA loci, with DRB1 alleles showing the most associated TCRs and HLA-C alleles showing the fewest. Only TCR beta chains were sequenced in this cohort, and the absence of alpha or paired-chain data limited detectable features. In a later genetic analysis, a missense DCLRE1C variant was associated with V-gene and J-gene trimming of TCR beta chains, and the association was replicated in an independent cohort.

The library came from the immunoSEQ multiplex PCR assay. For the multiplex PCR, a mixture combining 60 forward primers for TCR Vbeta segments and 13 reverse primers for TCR Jbeta segments was used. A multiplex PCR assay on genomic DNA amplified the CDR3 region of rearranged TCR beta genes. The Illumina HiSeq System was used to sequence the amplified TCR beta libraries as 87-base-pair reads. Under the source paper's analysis protocol: In a later analysis, about 80 million unique TCR beta chains were counted across the roughly 670 repertoires, and roughly 10 million of these chains were shared by at least two donors. Raw reads were error-corrected and collapsed into unique sequences with a nearest-neighbor algorithm that merged closely related sequences to remove PCR and sequencing errors. Alignment of CDR3 sequences to IMGT reference sequences was used to assign V, D and J gene segments. For a sequence to be retained, a match of at least six nucleotides was required to both a V gene segment and a J gene segment. Rearrangements were called productive when the CDR3 lacked stop codons and stayed in frame with V and J; all others were non-productive. Following IMGT convention, CDR3 was defined as the stretch from the second conserved V-encoded cysteine up to the conserved J-encoded phenylalanine. The earlier analysis of more than 450 of the donors excluded sequences that lacked an unambiguous match to a single V gene segment. In an earlier analysis of roughly 500 of the donors, V segments were called functional above 56.7% productive rearrangements and were called segregating when the between-donor standard deviation exceeded 5%. To diagnose cytomegalovirus status from the catalog of TCR beta chain sequences, a statistical classification framework was built. V and J gene assignment, in a later analysis, came from comparing TCR nucleotide sequences with IMGT/GENE-DB human TR gene sequences. Using the TCRdist pipeline, a later analysis assigned CDR3 sequences along with most-parsimonious VDJ recombination scenarios. In a later analysis, each TCR beta chain was defined by its CDR3 amino acid sequence together with its V-gene family, and reads without a unique V-gene family were excluded. As a way to deal with suspected cross-contamination and a sequencing artifact, a later analysis dropped 500 to 700 nucleotide sequences that were highly shared and had low generation probability. In a later analysis, a clonal expansion index was calculated for each public chain from normalized within-repertoire ranks of inferred template counts. In a later analysis, generation probabilities were computed using a VDJ recombination model fitted to out-of-frame rearrangements, and the results were checked against IGoR. A later analysis scored TCR-TCR, TCR-HLA and TCR-CMV co-occurrence with hypergeometric tests, applying a repertoire-size bias correction to TCR pairs. To estimate false discovery rates, a later analysis permuted the HLA or CMV assignments 20 times. In a later analysis, co-occurring TCRs were grouped using DBSCAN, and TCRdist sequence similarity was added for clustering within HLA-allele-positive subsets. For co-occurrence clustering, repertoires with fewer than 30,000 or more than 120,000 public chains were excluded, along with five or six repertoires with anomalous nucleotide sharing. This immuneACCESS table, as held by TCRdb, lists in-frame sequences with V and J called but not all clones. Of the missing ones, under half trace to an unresolved V gene in checked studies; the others have no known cause. V, J and clone size are taken as reported in that table, and D and trimming were inferred from the DNA itself. This sample has 95,000 to 110,000 clones in its table, and approximately 76% of those were observed once. 2% to 3% of the sample goes to the ten largest clones.

This clone was observed a single time. Its cognate antigen has yet to be identified. Base qualities are not at hand, and no much larger clone is one base apart. Taken from the germline V gene, the CDR1 and CDR2 loops are MDHEN and SYDVKM. From the cysteine up to the phenylalanine, the CDR3 has a length of 13 residues. CDR3 DNA is the only sequence kept; it has 39 bases, read in frame from the first base. In total, over 600 healthy bone marrow donors made up the cohort. At the time of sampling, all cohort members were nominally healthy, though unrecorded immune exposures were likely present. The donor tested CMV seronegative and was one of the 352 seronegative cohort members. Every donor gave a peripheral blood sample, and the peripheral blood mononuclear cells from that sample were used for TCR beta sequencing. The Qiagen DNeasy Blood Extraction Kit was used to extract genomic DNA from the blood cell samples.

The sequence came from a man aged 18-30 years in good health and CMV-seronegative. The sample taken for sequencing was PBMCs. This sequence uses TRBV28 and TRBJ2-5; perhaps TRBD2 is the D gene, with 5 bases matching. The J call is in doubt because the DNA end fits TRBJ2-7 better. The DNA reads as follows: TGTGCCAGCAGTTTTGGGTCGGGGTACGAGCAGTACTTC. Translation gives CASSFGSGYEQYF.